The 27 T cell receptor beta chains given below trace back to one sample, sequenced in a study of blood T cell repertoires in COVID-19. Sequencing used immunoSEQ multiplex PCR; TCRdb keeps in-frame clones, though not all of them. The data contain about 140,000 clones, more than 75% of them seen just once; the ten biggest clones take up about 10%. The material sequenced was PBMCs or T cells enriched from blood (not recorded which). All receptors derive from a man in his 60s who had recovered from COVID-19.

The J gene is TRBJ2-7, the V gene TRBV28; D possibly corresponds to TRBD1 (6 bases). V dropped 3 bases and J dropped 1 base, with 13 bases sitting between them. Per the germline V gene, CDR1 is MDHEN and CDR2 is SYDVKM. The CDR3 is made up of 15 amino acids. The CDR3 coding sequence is TGTGCCAGCAGTTTCGTCAGGGGTGCTTCCTACGAGCAGTACTTC. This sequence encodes CASSFVRGASYEQYF.

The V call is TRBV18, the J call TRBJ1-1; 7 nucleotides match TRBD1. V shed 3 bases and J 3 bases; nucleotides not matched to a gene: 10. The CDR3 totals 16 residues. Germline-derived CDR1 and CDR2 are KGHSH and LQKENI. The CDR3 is CASSPTQGKGDTEAFF. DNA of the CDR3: TGTGCCAGCTCACCGACACAGGGGAAGGGTGACACTGAAGCTTTCTTT. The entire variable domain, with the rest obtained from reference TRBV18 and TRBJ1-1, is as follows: NAGVMQNPRHLVRRRGQEARLRCSPMKGHSHVYWYRQLPEEGLKFMVYLQKENIIDESGMPKERFSAEFPKEGPSILRIQQVVRGDSAAYFCASSPTQGKGDTEAFFGQGTRLTVV.

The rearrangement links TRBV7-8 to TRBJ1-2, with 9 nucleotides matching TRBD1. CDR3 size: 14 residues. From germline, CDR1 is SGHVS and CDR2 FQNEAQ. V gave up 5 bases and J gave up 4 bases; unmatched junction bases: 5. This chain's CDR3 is CASSPQTGGYGYTF. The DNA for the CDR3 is TGTGCCAGCAGCCCGCAGACAGGGGGCTATGGCTACACCTTC.

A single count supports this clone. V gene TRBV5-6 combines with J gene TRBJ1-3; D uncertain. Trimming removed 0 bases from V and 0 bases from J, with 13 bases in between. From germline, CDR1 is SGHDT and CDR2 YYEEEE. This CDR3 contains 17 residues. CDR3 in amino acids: CASSLGGGHYSGNTIYF. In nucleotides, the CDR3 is TGTGCCAGCAGCTTGGGGGGAGGTCACTACTCTGGAAACACCATATATTTT.

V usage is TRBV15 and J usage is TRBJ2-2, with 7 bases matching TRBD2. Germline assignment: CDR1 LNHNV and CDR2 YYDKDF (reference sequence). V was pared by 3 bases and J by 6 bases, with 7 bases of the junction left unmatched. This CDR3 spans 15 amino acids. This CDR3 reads CATSRGGPAPGELFF. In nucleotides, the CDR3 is TGTGCCACCAGCAGGGGAGGGCCCGCACCCGGGGAGCTGTTTTTT.

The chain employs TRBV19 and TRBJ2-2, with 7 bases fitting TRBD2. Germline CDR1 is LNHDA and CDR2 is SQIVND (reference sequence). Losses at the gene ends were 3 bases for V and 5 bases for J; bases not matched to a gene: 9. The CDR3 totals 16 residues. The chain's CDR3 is CASSIPTPGGTGELFF. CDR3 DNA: TGTGCCAGTAGTATCCCCACTCCCGGGGGGACCGGGGAGCTGTTTTTT.

As DNA, the CDR3 is TGTGCCAGCAGCCAAGCGGGGGGCGGGGGAAACATTCAGTACTTC. As protein: CASSQAGGGGNIQYF. The chain combines TRBV3-1 (or the pseudogene TRBV3-2) with TRBJ2-4; possible D gene TRBD2, 7 bases. Germline CDR1 and CDR2: LGHDT and YNNKEL (reference sequence). CDR3 length: 15 amino acids. The V end was cut by 1 base, the J end by 6 bases, with 13 bases between.

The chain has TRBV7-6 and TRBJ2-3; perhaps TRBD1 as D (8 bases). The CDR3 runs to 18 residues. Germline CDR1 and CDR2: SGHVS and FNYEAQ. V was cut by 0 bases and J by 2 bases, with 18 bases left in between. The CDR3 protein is CASSLALGQGGDTDTQYF. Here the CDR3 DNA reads TGTGCCAGCAGCTTAGCGCTCGGACAGGGAGGGGACACAGATACGCAGTATTTT.

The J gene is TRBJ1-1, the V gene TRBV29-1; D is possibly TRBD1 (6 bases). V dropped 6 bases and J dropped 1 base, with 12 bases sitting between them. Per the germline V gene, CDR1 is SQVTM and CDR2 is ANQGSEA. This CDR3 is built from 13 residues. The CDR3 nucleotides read TGCAGCGTCGGACAGAAAACGAACACTGAAGCTTTCTTT. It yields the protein CSVGQKTNTEAFF.

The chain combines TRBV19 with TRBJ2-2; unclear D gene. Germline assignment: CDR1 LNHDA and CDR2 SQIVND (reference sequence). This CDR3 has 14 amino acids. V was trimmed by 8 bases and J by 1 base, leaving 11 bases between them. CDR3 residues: CASLGSLNTGELFF. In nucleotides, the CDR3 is TGTGCCAGTTTGGGCAGCCTGAACACCGGGGAGCTGTTTTTT. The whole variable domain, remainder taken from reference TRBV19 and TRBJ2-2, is DGGITQSPKYLFRKEGQNVTLSCEQNLNHDAMYWYRQDPGQGLRLIYYSQIVNDFQKGDIAEGYSVSREKKESFPLTVTSAQKNPTAFYLCASLGSLNTGELFFGEGSRLTVL.

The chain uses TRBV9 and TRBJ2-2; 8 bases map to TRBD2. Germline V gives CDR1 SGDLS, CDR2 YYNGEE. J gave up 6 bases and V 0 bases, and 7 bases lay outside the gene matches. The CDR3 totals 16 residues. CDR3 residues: CASSVGVAGLSGELFF. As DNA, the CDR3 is TGTGCCAGCAGCGTAGGGGTAGCGGGATTATCCGGGGAGCTGTTTTTT.

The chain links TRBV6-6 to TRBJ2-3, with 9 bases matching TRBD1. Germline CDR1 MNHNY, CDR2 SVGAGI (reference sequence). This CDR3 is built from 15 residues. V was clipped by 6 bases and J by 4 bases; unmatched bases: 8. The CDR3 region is CASRPGQGKSDTQYF. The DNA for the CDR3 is TGTGCCAGCAGGCCGGGACAGGGAAAATCAGATACGCAGTATTTT.

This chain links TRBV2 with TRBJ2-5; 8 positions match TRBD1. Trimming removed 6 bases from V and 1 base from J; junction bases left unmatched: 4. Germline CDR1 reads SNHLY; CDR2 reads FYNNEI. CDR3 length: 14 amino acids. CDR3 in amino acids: CASRSQGGQETQYF. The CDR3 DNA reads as TGTGCCAGCAGGTCACAGGGGGGCCAAGAGACCCAGTACTTC.

CDR3: CASSQTGTGIYEQYF. The CDR3 nucleotides read TGTGCCAGCAGCCAAACCGGGACAGGGATCTACGAGCAGTACTTC. This chain links TRBV28 with TRBJ2-7; 9 nucleotides align to TRBD1. V shed 6 bases, J shed 3 bases, and the junction held 9 bases outside the gene matches. Germline values: CDR1 MDHEN, CDR2 SYDVKM. This CDR3 contains 15 residues.

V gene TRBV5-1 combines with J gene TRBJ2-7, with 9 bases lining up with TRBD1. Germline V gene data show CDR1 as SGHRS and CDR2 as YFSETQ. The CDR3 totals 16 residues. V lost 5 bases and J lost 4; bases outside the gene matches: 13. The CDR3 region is CASSQATGGGIYEQYF. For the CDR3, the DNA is TGCGCCAGCAGTCAAGCTACAGGGGGCGGTATTTACGAGCAGTACTTC.

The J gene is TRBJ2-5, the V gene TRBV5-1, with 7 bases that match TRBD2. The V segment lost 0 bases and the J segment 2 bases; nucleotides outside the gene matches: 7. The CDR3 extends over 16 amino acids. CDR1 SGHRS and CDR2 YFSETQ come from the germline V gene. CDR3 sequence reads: CASSLGSSGLQETQYF. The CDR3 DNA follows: TGCGCCAGCAGCTTGGGGTCTAGCGGCTTGCAAGAGACCCAGTACTTC.

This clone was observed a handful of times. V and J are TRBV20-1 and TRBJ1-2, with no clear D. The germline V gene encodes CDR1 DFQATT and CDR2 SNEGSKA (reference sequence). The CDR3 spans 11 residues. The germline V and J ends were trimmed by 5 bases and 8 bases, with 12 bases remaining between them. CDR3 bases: TGCAGTGCTTCAGCCTCTAGGGGCTACACCTTC. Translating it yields CSASASRGYTF.

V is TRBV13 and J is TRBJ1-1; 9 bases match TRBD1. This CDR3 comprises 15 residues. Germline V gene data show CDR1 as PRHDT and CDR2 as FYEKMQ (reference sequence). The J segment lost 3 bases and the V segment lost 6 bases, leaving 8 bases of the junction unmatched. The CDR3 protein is CASSNTGGADTEAFF. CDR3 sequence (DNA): TGTGCCAGCAGTAATACAGGGGGCGCGGACACTGAAGCTTTCTTT. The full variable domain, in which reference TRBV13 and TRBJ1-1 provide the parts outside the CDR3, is AAGVIQSPRHLIKEKRETATLKCYPIPRHDTVYWYQQGPGQDPQFLISFYEKMQSDKGSIPDRFSAQQFSDYHSELNMSSLELGDSALYFCASSNTGGADTEAFFGQGTRLTVV.

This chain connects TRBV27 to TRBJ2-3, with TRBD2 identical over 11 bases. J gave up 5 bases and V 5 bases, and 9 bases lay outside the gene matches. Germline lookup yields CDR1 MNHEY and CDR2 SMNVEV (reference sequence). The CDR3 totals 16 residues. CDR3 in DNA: TGTGCCAGCAGTCCGGGTAGCGGGGGGGCGAAAGATACGCAGTATTTT. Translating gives CASSPGSGGAKDTQYF.

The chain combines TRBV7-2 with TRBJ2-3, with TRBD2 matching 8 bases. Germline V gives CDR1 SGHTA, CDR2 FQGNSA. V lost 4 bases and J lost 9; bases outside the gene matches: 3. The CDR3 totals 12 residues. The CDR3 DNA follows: TGTGCCAGCAGCTCCCGCGGGGGGACGCAGTATTTT. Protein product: CASSSRGGTQYF.

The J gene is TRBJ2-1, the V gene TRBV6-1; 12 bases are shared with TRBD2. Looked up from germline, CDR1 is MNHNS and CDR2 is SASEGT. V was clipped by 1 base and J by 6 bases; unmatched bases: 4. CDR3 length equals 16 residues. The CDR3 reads CASSEGLAGVGNEQFF. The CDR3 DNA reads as TGTGCCAGCAGTGAAGGACTAGCGGGGGTGGGCAATGAGCAGTTCTTC.

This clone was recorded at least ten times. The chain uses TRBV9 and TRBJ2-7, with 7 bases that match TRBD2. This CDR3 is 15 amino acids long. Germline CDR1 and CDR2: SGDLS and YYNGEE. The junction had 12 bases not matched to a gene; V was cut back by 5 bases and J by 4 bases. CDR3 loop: CASSASGSEGYEQYF. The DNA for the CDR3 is TGTGCCAGCAGTGCTAGCGGCTCAGAGGGATACGAGCAGTACTTC.

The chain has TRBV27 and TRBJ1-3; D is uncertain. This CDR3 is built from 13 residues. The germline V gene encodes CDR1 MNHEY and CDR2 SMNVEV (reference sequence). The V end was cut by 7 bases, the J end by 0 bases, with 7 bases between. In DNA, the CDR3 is TGTGCCAGCATGAGCTACTCTGGAAACACCATATATTTT. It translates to CASMSYSGNTIYF.

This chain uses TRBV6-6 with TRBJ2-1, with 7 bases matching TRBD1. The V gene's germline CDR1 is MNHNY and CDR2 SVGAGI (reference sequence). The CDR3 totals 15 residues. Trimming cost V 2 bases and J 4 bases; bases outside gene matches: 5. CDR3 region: CASSYGGQRYNEQFF. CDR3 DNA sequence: TGTGCCAGCAGTTACGGGGGACAGCGGTACAATGAGCAGTTCTTC.

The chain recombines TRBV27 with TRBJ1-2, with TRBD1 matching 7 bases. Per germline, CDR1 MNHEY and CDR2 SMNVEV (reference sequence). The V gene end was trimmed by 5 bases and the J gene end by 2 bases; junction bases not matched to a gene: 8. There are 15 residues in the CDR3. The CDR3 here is CASSPRDSWNYGYTF. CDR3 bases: TGTGCCAGCAGTCCCCGGGACAGTTGGAACTATGGCTACACCTTC.

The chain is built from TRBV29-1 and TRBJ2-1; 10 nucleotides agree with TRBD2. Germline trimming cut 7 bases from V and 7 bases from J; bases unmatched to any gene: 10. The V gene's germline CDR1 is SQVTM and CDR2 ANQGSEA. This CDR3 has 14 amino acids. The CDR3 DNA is TGCAGCGGGGCAGCGGGACTAGCGCCGAATGAGCAGTTCTTC. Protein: CSGAAGLAPNEQFF.

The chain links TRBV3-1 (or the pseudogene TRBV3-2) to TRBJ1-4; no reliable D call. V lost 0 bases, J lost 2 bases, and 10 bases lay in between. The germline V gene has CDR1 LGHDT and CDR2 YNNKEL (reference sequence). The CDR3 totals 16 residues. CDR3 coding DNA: TGTGCCAGCAGCCAAGATAAGATACAGACTAATGAAAAACTGTTTTTT. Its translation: CASSQDKIQTNEKLFF.